This is a list of T cell receptor beta chains from one sample in a study of blood T cell repertoires in COVID-19. TCRdb's copy holds only in-frame clones and misses some; the assay was immunoSEQ multiplex PCR. The sample shows 300,000 to 400,000 clones, around nine tenths of them seen only once. The sequencing input was peripheral blood. These receptors originate from a woman aged 70-85 years with COVID-19, enrolled during active disease. Each CDR3 is given with its conserved first and last residue. Fields, in order: CDR3 length, clone size, D gene, J gene, V gene, CDR3 DNA, CDR3 protein. The D gene is left open where the match is weak. Not all rows give a size; the values are once, few, many and, for expanded clones, a class.

14,once,.,TRBJ1-1,TRBV6-6,TGTGCCAGCAGTTACCGACAGGCTAACACTGAAGCTTTCTTT,CASSYRQANTEAFF
14,once,TRBD1,TRBJ1-2,TRBV5-4,TGTGCCAGCAGCTTGGTCGGACAGGGGCATGGCTACACCTTC,CASSLVGQGHGYTF
18,.,.,TRBJ1-6,TRBV28,TGTGCCAGCAGCTCAGGACAGTTTGGAAGTTCCTATAATTCACCCCTCCACTTT,CASSSGQFGSSYNSPLHF
15,.,TRBD1,TRBJ2-5,TRBV7-8,TGTGCCAGCAGCCCAAATAGGGACAGACAAGAGACCCAGTACTTC,CASSPNRDRQETQYF
16,.,.,TRBJ1-5,TRBV29-1,TGCAGCGTTGAAGATCGGGAGGGCGAGAGCTCGCAGCCCCAGCATTTT,CSVEDREGESSQPQHF
15,.,.,TRBJ2-7,TRBV19,TGTGCCAGTAGTATAGAGGGACTGGGGGGCTACGAGCAGTACTTC,CASSIEGLGGYEQYF
15,.,.,TRBJ1-4,TRBV18,TGTGCCAGCTCACCAGCCCGAGGGCCTAATGAAAAACTGTTTTTT,CASSPARGPNEKLFF
13,.,.,TRBJ2-5,TRBV27,TGTGCCAGCAGTCCTACCAACGAAGAGACCCAGTACTTC,CASSPTNEETQYF
19,.,.,TRBJ2-1,TRBV4-1,TGCGCCAGCAGCCAAGATACAGGGGCCCGGCGGGGATCCTACAATGAGCAGTTCTTC,CASSQDTGARRGSYNEQFF
16,.,TRBD1,TRBJ1-6,TRBV10-1,TGCGCCAGCAGTGCGGAAGGGGGCGGTTATAATTCACCCCTCCACTTT,CASSAEGGGYNSPLHF
14,.,TRBD1,TRBJ2-7,TRBV10-3,TGTGCCATCAGTACAGGGGGCGCGTCCTACGAGCAGTACTTC,CAISTGGASYEQYF
15,.,.,TRBJ1-3,TRBV28,TGTGCCAGCAGGCCGGGGGACGAGGGTGGAAACACCATATATTTT,CASRPGDEGGNTIYF
15,.,.,TRBJ1-1,TRBV9,TGTGCCAGCAGCGTATACGGCCAGGGGCTGACTGAAGCTTTCTTT,CASSVYGQGLTEAFF